The 10 T cell receptor beta chains reported below all come from one sample, sequenced in a study of blood T cells in healthy people across ages. Then a second PCR, running about 6 to 11 cycles, was carried out with a sample-barcoded 5' primer and a J-beta primer mix. A single record per CDR3 protein comes from TCRdb applying MiXCR to the 5' RACE reads. This table has 850,000 to 1,300,000 distinct CDR3 sequences, 35% to 50% appearing once. Material: blood. The source of these receptors is a woman aged 60-75 years in good health.

This clonotype was seen a handful of times. The chain links TRBV9 to TRBJ2-7; the match to TRBD1 covers 7 bases. Germline loops: CDR1 SGDLS, CDR2 YYNGEE. This CDR3 has 14 amino acids. The ends lost 0 bases at V and 5 bases at J; junction bases unmatched: 5. CDR3 sequence reads: CASSVEGARDEQYF. CDR3 in DNA: TGTGCCAGCAGCGTAGAGGGGGCGCGGGACGAGCAGTACTTC.

This clonotype was seen repeatedly, ten times or more. This sequence joins TRBV7-2 and TRBJ2-7; D is unresolved. The length of the CDR3 is 13 residues. V was shortened by 1 base and J by 5 bases, with 9 bases between the two germline ends. Germline V CDR1 and CDR2: SGHTA, FQGNSA. This chain's CDR3 is CASSLVAENEQYF. CDR3 nucleotides: TGTGCCAGCAGCTTAGTGGCGGAGAACGAGCAGTACTTC.

The chain couples TRBV11-2 to TRBJ2-1; possible D gene TRBD2, 6 bases. CDR1 and CDR2 (germline): SGHAT, FQNNGV. The V end was cut by 7 bases, the J end by 8 bases, with 21 bases between. This CDR3 spans 15 amino acids. For the CDR3, the DNA is TGTGCCAGCAAACCTTACTCGGGAGTCTGGGATGAGCAGTTCTTC. It encodes CASKPYSGVWDEQFF.

This chain connects TRBV4-1 to TRBJ1-4; 7 bases agree with TRBD1. J lost 5 bases, V lost 3 bases, and 12 bases had no gene match. In germline, CDR1 is MGHRA, CDR2 YSYEKL. This CDR3 region has 17 residues. The DNA for the CDR3 is TGCGCCAGCAGCCACGGCCGAACAGGGGCGATAAATGAAAAACTGTTTTTT. It is translated as CASSHGRTGAINEKLFF.

The V and J genes are TRBV4-1 and TRBJ2-1; perhaps TRBD2 as D (5 bases). This CDR3 contains 18 residues. Trimming left V 0 bases short and J 4 bases short, with 19 bases between. Germline V gives CDR1 MGHRA, CDR2 YSYEKL. The CDR3 is CASSQESGGSAFYNEQFF. The CDR3, as DNA: TGCGCCAGCAGCCAAGAGAGCGGCGGAAGCGCCTTTTACAATGAGCAGTTCTTC.

Remarks on this clonotype: Germline and junction disagree at one end, which may indicate a read error. The gene calls are TRBV9 and TRBJ2-1; D might be TRBD2 (5 bases). Germline-derived CDR1 and CDR2 are SGDLS and YYNGEE. The CDR3 consists of 11 residues. This CDR3 reads CASGSLYEQFF. DNA of the CDR3: TGTGCCAGCGGGAGTCTCTACGAGCAGTTCTTT.

V gene TRBV2 combines with J gene TRBJ2-5; maybe TRBD1 (5 bases). Trimming removed 11 bases from V and 3 bases from J, with 10 bases in between. The CDR3 length is 11 residues. Germline V gene lookup returns CDR1 SNHLY and CDR2 FYNNEI. In DNA form, the CDR3 reads TGTGCCGCAGGGTCAAAAGAGACCCAGTACTTC. Its translation: CAAGSKETQYF.

V usage is TRBV20-1 and J usage is TRBJ1-2; the D is unclear. The CDR3 sequence is 13 residues long. The germline gives CDR1 DFQATT, CDR2 SNEGSKA (reference sequence). V lost 5 bases, J lost 4 bases, and 14 bases lay in between. CDR3 residues: CSAGAGETYGYTF. CDR3 sequence (DNA): TGCAGTGCTGGTGCCGGAGAAACCTATGGCTACACCTTC.

This chain links TRBV11-2 with TRBJ2-7; 8 bases are shared with TRBD1. CDR1 is SGHAT, CDR2 FQNNGV, per germline. The CDR3 is 16 amino acids. Trimming cost V 0 bases and J 2 bases; bases outside gene matches: 6. As DNA, the CDR3 is TGTGCCAGCAGCTTAGATGTGGGACAGGTGACCTACGAGCAGTACTTC. Amino acid sequence: CASSLDVGQVTYEQYF.

Of note for this clonotype: A read error may produce the germline difference seen at one junction end. The chain couples TRBV27 to TRBJ1-2, with 10 bases aligning to TRBD1. There are 15 residues in the CDR3. Germline V lookup: CDR1 MNHEY, CDR2 SMNVEV (reference sequence). CDR3 sequence reads: CVSSPSGTGAYGYTF. The CDR3 nucleotides are TGTGTCAGCAGTCCTTCCGGGACAGGGGCCTATGGCTACACCTTC.